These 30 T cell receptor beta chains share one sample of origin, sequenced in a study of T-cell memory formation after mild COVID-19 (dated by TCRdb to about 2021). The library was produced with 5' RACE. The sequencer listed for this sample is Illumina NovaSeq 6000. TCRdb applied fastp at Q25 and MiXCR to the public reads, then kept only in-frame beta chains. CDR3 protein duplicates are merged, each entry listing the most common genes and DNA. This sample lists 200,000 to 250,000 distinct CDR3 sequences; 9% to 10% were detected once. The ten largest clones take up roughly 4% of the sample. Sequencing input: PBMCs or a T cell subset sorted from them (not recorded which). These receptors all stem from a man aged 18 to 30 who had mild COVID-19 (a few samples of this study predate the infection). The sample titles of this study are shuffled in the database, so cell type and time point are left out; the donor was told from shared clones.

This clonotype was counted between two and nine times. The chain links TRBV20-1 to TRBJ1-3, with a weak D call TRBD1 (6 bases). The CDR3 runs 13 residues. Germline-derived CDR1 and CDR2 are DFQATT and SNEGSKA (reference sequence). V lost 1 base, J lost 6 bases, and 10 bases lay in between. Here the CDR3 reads CSARGRGLNTIYF. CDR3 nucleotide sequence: TGCAGTGCTAGAGGCAGGGGATTAAACACCATATATTTT.

The CDR3 DNA reads as TGCGCCAGCAGCTCGGGACAGGGGGGCGAGCAGTACGTC. It specifies CASSSGQGGEQYV. The V call is TRBV5-1, the J call TRBJ2-7, with TRBD1 matching over 11 bases. Unmatched junction bases numbered 2, after V lost 3 bases and J lost 6 bases. CDR1 is SGHRS, CDR2 YFSETQ, per germline. CDR3 length equals 13 residues.

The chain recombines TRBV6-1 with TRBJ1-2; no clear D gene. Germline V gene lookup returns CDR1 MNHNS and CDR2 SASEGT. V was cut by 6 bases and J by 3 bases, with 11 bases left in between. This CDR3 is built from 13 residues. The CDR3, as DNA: TGTGCCAGCAGGGCTGGAACAGACTATGGCTACACCTTC. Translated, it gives CASRAGTDYGYTF.

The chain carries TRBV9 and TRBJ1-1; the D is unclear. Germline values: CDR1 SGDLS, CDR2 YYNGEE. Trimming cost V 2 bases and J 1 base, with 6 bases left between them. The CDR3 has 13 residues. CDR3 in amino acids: CASSVIQNTEAFF. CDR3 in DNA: TGTGCCAGCAGCGTCATCCAGAACACTGAAGCTTTCTTT.

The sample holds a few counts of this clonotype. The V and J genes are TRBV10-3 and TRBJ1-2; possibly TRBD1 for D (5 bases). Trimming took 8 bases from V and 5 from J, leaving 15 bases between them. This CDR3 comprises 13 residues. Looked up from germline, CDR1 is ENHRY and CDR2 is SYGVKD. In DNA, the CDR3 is TGTGCCATCGGAGGGGTCGGTGTTTATGGCTACACCTTC. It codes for CAIGGVGVYGYTF.

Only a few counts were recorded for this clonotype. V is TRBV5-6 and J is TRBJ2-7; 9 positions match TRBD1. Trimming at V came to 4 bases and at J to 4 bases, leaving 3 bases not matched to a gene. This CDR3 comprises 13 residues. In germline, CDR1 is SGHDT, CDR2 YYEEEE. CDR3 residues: CASSQTGGYEQYF. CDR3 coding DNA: TGTGCCAGCAGCCAGACAGGGGGTTACGAGCAGTACTTC. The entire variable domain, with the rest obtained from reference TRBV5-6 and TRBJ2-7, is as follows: DAGVTQSPTHLIKTRGQQVTLRCSPKSGHDTVSWYQQALGQGPQFIFQYYEEEERQRGNFPDRFSGHQFPNYSSELNVNALLLGDSALYLCASSQTGGYEQYFGPGTRLTVT.

CDR3 bases: TGCAGTGCTAGAGGTGCTGGGGGTGCAGAAGAGACCCAGTACTTC. Translation: CSARGAGGAEETQYF. The chain couples TRBV20-1 to TRBJ2-5; D assignment may be TRBD1 or TRBD2 (5 bases each). Germline V gene lookup returns CDR1 DFQATT and CDR2 SNEGSKA (reference sequence). The V end lost 1 base, the J end lost 3 bases, and 15 bases lay between the germline ends. This CDR3 contains 15 residues.

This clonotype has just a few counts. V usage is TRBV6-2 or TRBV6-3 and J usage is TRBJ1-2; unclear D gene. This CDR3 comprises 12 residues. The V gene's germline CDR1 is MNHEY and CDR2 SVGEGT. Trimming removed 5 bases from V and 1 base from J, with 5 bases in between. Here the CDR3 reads CASSHRNYGYTF. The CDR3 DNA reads TGTGCCAGCAGTCACCGTAACTATGGCTACACCTTC.

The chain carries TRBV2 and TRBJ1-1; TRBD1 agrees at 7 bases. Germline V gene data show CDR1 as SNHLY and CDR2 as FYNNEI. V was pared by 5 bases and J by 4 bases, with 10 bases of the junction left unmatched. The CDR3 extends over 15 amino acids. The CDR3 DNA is TGTGCCAGCAGTCGAGAACAGGGGATAGGCACTGAAGCTTTCTTT. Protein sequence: CASSREQGIGTEAFF.

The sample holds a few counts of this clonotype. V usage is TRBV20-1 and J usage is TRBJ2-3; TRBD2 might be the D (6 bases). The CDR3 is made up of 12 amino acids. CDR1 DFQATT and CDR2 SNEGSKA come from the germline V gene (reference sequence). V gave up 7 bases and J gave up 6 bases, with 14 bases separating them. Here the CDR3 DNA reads TGCAGTGTCCCGCGGAGGGGTGATACGCAGTATTTT. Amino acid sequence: CSVPRRGDTQYF.

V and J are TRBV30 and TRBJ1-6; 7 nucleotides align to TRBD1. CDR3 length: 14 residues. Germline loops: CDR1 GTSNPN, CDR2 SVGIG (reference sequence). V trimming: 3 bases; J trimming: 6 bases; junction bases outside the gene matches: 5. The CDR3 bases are TGTGCCTGGAGGAGGGGACAGCTTAATTCACCCCTCCACTTT. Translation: CAWRRGQLNSPLHF.

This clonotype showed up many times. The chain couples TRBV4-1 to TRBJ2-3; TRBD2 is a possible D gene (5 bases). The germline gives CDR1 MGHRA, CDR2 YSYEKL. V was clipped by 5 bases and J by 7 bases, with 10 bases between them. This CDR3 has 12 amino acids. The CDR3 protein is CASSVLGNTQYF. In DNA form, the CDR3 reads TGCGCCAGCAGCGTACTAGGCAATACGCAGTATTTT.

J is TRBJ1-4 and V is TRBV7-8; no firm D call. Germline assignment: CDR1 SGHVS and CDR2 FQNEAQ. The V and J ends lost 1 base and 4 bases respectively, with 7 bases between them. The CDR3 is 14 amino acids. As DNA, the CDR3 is TGTGCCAGCAGCTTAGATCAGATTAATGAAAAACTGTTTTTT. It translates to CASSLDQINEKLFF.

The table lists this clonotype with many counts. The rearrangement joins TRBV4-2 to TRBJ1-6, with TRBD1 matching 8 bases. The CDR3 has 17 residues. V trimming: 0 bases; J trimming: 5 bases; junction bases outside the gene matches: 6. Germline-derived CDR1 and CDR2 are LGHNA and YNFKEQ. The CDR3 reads CASSQEWQGADNSPLHF. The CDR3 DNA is TGTGCCAGCAGCCAAGAATGGCAGGGGGCGGATAATTCACCCCTCCACTTT.

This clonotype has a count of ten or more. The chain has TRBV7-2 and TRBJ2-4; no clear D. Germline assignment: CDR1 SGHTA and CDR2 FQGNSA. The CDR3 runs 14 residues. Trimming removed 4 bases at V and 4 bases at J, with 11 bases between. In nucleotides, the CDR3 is TGTGCCAGCAGCTCGGACCCTTCTAAAAACATTCAGTACTTC. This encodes CASSSDPSKNIQYF.

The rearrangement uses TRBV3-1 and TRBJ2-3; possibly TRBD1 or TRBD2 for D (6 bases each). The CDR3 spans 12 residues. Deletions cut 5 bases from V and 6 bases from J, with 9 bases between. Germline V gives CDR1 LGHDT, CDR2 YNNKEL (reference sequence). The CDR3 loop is CASSRGGDTQYF. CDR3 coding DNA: TGTGCCAGCAGCAGAGGGGGGGATACGCAGTATTTT.

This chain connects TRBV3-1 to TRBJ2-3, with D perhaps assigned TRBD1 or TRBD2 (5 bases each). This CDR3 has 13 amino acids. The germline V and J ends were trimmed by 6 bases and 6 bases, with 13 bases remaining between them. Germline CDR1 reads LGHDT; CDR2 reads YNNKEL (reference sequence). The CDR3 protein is CASSVGPPDTQYF. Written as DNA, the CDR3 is TGTGCCAGCAGTGTGGGACCTCCTGATACGCAGTATTTT.

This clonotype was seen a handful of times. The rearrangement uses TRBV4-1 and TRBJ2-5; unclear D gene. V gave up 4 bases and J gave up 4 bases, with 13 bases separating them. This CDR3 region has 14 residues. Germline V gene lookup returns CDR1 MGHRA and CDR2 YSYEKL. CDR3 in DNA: TGCGCCAGCAGCCTACCACAATCTGGAGAGACCCAGTACTTC. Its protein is CASSLPQSGETQYF.

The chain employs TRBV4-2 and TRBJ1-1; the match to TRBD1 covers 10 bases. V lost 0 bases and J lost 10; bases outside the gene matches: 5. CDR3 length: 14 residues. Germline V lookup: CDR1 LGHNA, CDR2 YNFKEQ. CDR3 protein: CASSQEGTGDSAFF. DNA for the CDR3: TGTGCCAGCAGCCAAGAGGGGACAGGGGATTCAGCTTTCTTT.

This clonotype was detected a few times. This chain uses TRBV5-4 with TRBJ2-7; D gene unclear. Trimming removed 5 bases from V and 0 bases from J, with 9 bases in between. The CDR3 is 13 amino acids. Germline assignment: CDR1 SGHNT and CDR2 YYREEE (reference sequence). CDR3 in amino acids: CASRMTPSYEQYF. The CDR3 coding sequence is TGTGCCAGCAGGATGACACCCTCCTACGAGCAGTACTTC.

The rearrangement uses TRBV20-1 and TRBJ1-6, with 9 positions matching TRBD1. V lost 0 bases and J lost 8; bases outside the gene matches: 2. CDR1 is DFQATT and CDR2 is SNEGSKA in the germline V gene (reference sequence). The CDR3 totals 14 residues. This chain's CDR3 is CSARDGQGYSPLHF. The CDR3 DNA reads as TGCAGTGCTAGAGATGGACAGGGGTATTCACCCCTCCACTTT.

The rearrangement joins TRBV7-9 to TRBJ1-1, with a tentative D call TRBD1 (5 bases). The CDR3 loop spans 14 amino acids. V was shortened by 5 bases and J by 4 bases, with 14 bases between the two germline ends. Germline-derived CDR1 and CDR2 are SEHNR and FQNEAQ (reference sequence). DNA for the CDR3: TGTGCCAGCAGCCCCTCGGGGGGATTCACTGAAGCTTTCTTT. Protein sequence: CASSPSGGFTEAFF.

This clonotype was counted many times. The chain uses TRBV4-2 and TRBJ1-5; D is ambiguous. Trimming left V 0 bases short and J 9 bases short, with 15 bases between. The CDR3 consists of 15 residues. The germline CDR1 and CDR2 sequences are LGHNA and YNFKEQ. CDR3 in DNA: TGTGCCAGCAGCCAAGATTTACTGGCGTCCGGGCCCCAGCATTTT. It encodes CASSQDLLASGPQHF.

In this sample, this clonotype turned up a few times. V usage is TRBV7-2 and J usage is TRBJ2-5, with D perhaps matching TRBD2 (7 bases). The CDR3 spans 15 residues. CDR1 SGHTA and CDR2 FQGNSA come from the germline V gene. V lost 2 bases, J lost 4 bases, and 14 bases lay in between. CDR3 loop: CASSLKRGARETQYF. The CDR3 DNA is TGTGCCAGCAGCTTAAAACGGGGGGCTCGAGAGACCCAGTACTTC.

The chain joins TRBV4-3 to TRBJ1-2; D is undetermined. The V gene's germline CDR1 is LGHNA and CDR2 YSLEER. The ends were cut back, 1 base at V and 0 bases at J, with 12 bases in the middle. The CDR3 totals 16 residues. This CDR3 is CASSQAFSPTNYGYTF. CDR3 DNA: TGCGCCAGCAGCCAAGCATTCAGTCCCACTAACTATGGCTACACCTTC.

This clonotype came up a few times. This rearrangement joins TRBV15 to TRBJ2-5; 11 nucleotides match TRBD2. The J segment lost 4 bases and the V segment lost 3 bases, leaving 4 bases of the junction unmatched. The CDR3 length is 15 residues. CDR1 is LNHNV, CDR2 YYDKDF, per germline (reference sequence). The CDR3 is CATSSSSGGRETQYF. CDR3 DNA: TGTGCCACCAGCAGCTCTAGCGGGGGGCGAGAGACCCAGTACTTC.

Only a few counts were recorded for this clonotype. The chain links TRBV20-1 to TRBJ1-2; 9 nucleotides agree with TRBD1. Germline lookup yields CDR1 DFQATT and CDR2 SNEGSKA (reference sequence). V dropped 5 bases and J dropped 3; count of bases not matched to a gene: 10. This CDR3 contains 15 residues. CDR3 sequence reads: CSADPGQGLDYGYTF. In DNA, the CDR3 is TGCAGTGCTGACCCGGGACAGGGACTCGACTATGGCTACACCTTC.

The CDR3 DNA is TGTGCCTGGAGTGTATACGGCGGGATGGTCTCTGGAAACACCATATATTTT. Translating it yields CAWSVYGGMVSGNTIYF. This chain joins TRBV30 and TRBJ1-3; no definite D call. CDR1 is GTSNPN and CDR2 is SVGIG in the germline V gene (reference sequence). The V gene lost 0 bases and the J gene lost 0 bases, with 15 bases spanning the gap. The length of the CDR3 is 17 residues.

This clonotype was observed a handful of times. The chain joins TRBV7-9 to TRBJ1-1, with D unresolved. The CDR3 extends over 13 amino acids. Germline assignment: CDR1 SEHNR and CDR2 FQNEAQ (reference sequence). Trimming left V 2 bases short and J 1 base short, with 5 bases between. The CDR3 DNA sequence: TGTGCCAGCAGCTTAAAGGCGAACACTGAAGCTTTCTTT. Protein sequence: CASSLKANTEAFF.

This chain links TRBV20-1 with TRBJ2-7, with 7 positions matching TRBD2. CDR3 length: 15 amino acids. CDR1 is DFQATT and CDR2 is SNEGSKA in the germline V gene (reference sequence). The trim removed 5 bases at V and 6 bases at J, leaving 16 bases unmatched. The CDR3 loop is CSADRPSGTVVEQYF. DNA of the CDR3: TGCAGTGCTGACCGGCCCAGCGGGACGGTCGTCGAGCAGTACTTC.